This is a list of T cell receptor beta chains from one sample in a study of T cell responses to AZD1222 COVID-19 vaccine. Clones were read by immunoSEQ multiplex PCR, and TCRdb kept only the in-frame ones, dropping some. The sample shows about 98,000 clones, around 83% of them seen only once. The starting material was peripheral blood, obtained on day 0 of AZD1222 vaccination. Receptors originate from an adult in good health. CDR3s include the opening cysteine and the closing phenylalanine or tryptophan. The D gene is left open where the match is weak. Not all rows give a size; the values are once, few, many and, for expanded clones, a class.

v_call,clone_size,j_call,d_call,cdr3_aa,cdr3_nt
TRBV13,NA,TRBJ2-7,NA,CASSPRDGGFYEQYF,TGTGCCAGCAGCCCTCGGGACGGAGGATTCTACGAGCAGTACTTC
TRBV7-8,NA,TRBJ1-3,NA,CASSLGGNTIYF,TGTGCCAGCAGCTTAGGAGGAAACACCATATATTTT
TRBV2,few,TRBJ1-2,NA,CASLLDDRVLGYTF,TGTGCCAGCCTTCTGGATGATAGGGTTCTTGGCTACACCTTC
TRBV28,once,TRBJ2-7,TRBD2,CASRSGGTYEQYF,TGTGCCAGCCGGAGCGGGGGCACCTACGAGCAGTACTTC
TRBV7-8,NA,TRBJ1-1,TRBD1,CASRDPTGTGGALNTEAFF,TGTGCCAGCAGGGACCCTACCGGGACAGGGGGCGCGCTGAACACTGAAGCTTTCTTT
TRBV27,NA,TRBJ1-6,TRBD1,CASGDRAHSPLHF,TGTGCCAGCGGGGACAGGGCGCATTCACCCCTCCACTTT
TRBV5-1,few,TRBJ1-1,NA,CASSLAGTPDTEAFF,TGCGCCAGCAGCTTGGCTGGGACCCCTGACACTGAAGCTTTCTTT
TRBV6-1,NA,TRBJ2-7,TRBD1,CASSEQTGVEQYF,TGTGCCAGCAGTGAACAGACAGGGGTCGAGCAGTACTTC
TRBV27,NA,TRBJ2-5,TRBD2,CASSSGLAGGAETQYF,TGTGCCAGCAGTTCCGGACTAGCGGGGGGCGCGGAGACCCAGTACTTC
TRBV30,NA,TRBJ1-1,NA,CAWSVAGRAFF,TGTGCCTGGAGTGTAGCAGGGCGAGCTTTCTTT
TRBV6-1,NA,TRBJ1-6,NA,CASSEAQGWTPLHF,TGTGCCAGCAGTGAAGCCCAGGGTTGGACACCCCTCCACTTT
TRBV7-2,NA,TRBJ2-7,TRBD1,CASSPRGGGYEQYF,TGTGCCAGCAGCCCGCGAGGGGGCGGTTACGAGCAGTACTTC
TRBV7-6,few,TRBJ2-2,NA,CASSQPPAGNTGELFF,TGTGCCAGCAGCCAACCCCCGGCAGGGAACACCGGGGAGCTGTTTTTT
TRBV7-9,few,TRBJ2-3,NA,CASSLVGGTQYF,TGTGCCAGCAGCTTAGTTGGAGGGACGCAGTATTTT
TRBV28,NA,TRBJ1-6,NA,CASRPRRNSPLHF,TGTGCCAGCAGACCCAGACGGAATTCACCCCTCCACTTT
TRBV28,NA,TRBJ2-1,TRBD2,CASGSGAYNEQFF,TGTGCCAGCGGTAGCGGGGCCTACAATGAGCAGTTCTTC
TRBV7-3,NA,TRBJ2-2,NA,CASSSSNGELFF,TGTGCCAGCAGCTCGAGCAACGGGGAGCTGTTTTTT
TRBV14,NA,TRBJ1-6,NA,CASSQLASSYNSPLHF,TGTGCCAGCAGCCAACTCGCGAGCTCCTATAATTCACCCCTCCACTTT
TRBV3-1/TRBV3-2,NA,TRBJ1-5,NA,CASSQESGYQPQHF,TGTGCCAGCAGCCAAGAGAGTGGGTATCAGCCCCAGCATTTT
TRBV19,NA,TRBJ1-1,TRBD1,CASSISSGQGGTEAFF,TGTGCCAGTAGTATTTCCTCGGGACAGGGCGGCACTGAAGCTTTCTTT
TRBV7-2,NA,TRBJ2-3,NA,CASSLTTGTDTQYF,TGTGCCAGCAGCCTGACGACAGGCACAGATACGCAGTATTTT
TRBV6-4,NA,TRBJ1-1,NA,CASSETPLGFRTEAFF,TGTGCCAGCAGTGAAACCCCATTGGGATTTAGGACTGAAGCTTTCTTT
TRBV15,NA,TRBJ1-5,NA,CATSRDPGQAFNQPQHF,TGTGCCACCAGCAGAGATCCGGGGCAGGCGTTCAATCAGCCCCAGCATTTT
TRBV6-2/TRBV6-3,NA,TRBJ1-6,NA,CASSSLRQGIKGSPLHF,TGTGCCAGCAGTTCTCTCCGACAAGGGATAAAGGGGTCACCCCTCCACTTT
TRBV7-2,NA,TRBJ1-1,NA,CASSLGSGGVTEAFF,TGTGCCAGCAGCTTGGGTTCGGGGGGAGTGACTGAAGCTTTCTTT
TRBV28,NA,TRBJ2-7,TRBD1,CASSQTGFWYEQYF,TGTGCCAGCAGTCAGACAGGGTTTTGGTACGAGCAGTACTTC
TRBV27,NA,TRBJ2-7,TRBD1,CASSSPDRGREQYF,TGTGCCAGCAGTTCGCCCGACAGGGGGCGCGAGCAGTACTTC
TRBV5-4,NA,TRBJ2-3,NA,CASSLGGEDTQYF,TGTGCCAGCAGCTTGGGAGGGGAGGATACGCAGTATTTT
TRBV12-5,few,TRBJ2-2,TRBD1,CASGLYTGGSRSGELFF,TGTGCTAGTGGTTTGTACACAGGGGGAAGTCGTTCCGGGGAGCTGTTTTTT
TRBV7-2,once,TRBJ2-2,NA,CASSLDLSGANTGELFF,TGTGCCAGCAGCTTGGACTTATCGGGGGCGAACACCGGGGAGCTGTTTTTT
TRBV5-1,NA,TRBJ1-6,NA,CASSQGTLDSPLHF,TGCGCCAGCAGCCAAGGGACCCTGGATTCACCCCTCCACTTT
TRBV12-3/TRBV12-4,NA,TRBJ1-1,NA,CASSTTDTEAFF,TGTGCCAGCAGTACGACAGATACAGAAGCTTTCTTT
TRBV27,NA,TRBJ2-1,TRBD2,CASSFPGGNEQFF,TGTGCCAGCAGTTTCCCGGGAGGCAATGAGCAGTTCTTC
TRBV18,NA,TRBJ2-1,NA,CASSRSGSENEQFF,TGTGCCAGCTCAAGGTCAGGGTCTGAGAATGAGCAGTTCTTC
TRBV28,NA,TRBJ2-7,TRBD2,CASMGVAGPYEQYF,TGTGCCAGCATGGGGGTAGCGGGGCCCTACGAGCAGTACTTC
TRBV10-3,NA,TRBJ1-3,NA,CAIGTRVSGNTIYF,TGTGCCATCGGTACAAGGGTCTCTGGAAACACCATATATTTT
TRBV9,NA,TRBJ1-1,NA,CASSFREGGTEAFF,TGTGCCAGCAGCTTCAGGGAGGGGGGCACTGAAGCTTTCTTT
TRBV19,NA,TRBJ2-7,NA,CASSRDKDEQYF,TGTGCCAGTAGCCGGGACAAGGACGAGCAGTACTTC
TRBV28,NA,TRBJ1-2,NA,CASIRVGVDYGYTF,TGTGCCAGCATAAGGGTGGGGGTCGACTATGGCTACACCTTC
TRBV6-2/TRBV6-3,NA,TRBJ1-6,NA,CASSYSSQGQAPLHF,TGTGCCAGCAGTTACTCGTCCCAGGGGCAGGCACCCCTCCACTTT
TRBV7-8,once,TRBJ1-5,NA,CASSSNRYRVGNQPQHF,TGTGCCAGCAGCTCGAACCGATACAGGGTAGGCAATCAGCCCCAGCATTTT